A single sample is the source of the 9 T cell receptor beta chains below, sequenced in a study of control samples from healthy donors and cancer patients. The assay was immunoSEQ multiplex PCR, and TCRdb's table has in-frame clones only and misses some. The sample consists of roughly 55,000 clones, 88% of them appearing once. Sequencing used blood. These receptors were taken from a man in his fifties in good health.

J is TRBJ2-1 and V is TRBV6-6, with a possible D match to TRBD2 (5 bases). This CDR3 contains 16 residues. From germline, CDR1 is MNHNY and CDR2 SVGAGI (reference sequence). The V end was cut by 0 bases, the J end by 0 bases, with 9 bases between. The CDR3: CASSYSASGSYNEQFF. The CDR3 nucleotides are TGTGCCAGCAGTTACTCGGCGAGCGGCTCCTACAATGAGCAGTTCTTC.

The V call is TRBV24-1, the J call TRBJ2-7; weak D call: TRBD2 (6 bases). This CDR3 is 15 amino acids long. CDR1 KGHDR and CDR2 SFDVKD come from the germline V gene. Trimming left V 6 bases short and J 1 base short, with 15 bases between. CDR3 coding DNA: TGTGCCACCAGTTCCACCGGAGGGAAATCCTACGAGCAGTACTTC. Amino acids: CATSSTGGKSYEQYF.

The chain has TRBV28 and TRBJ2-2, with 7 bases aligning to TRBD2. The CDR3 runs 15 residues. Germline V gives CDR1 MDHEN, CDR2 SYDVKM. V shed 2 bases, J shed 4 bases, and the junction held 4 bases outside the gene matches. CDR3 DNA: TGTGCCAGCAGTTTAGCGGGAGTAGGCACCGGGGAGCTGTTTTTT. This gives the protein CASSLAGVGTGELFF. Looking up the rest from reference TRBV28 and TRBJ2-2 gives the full variable domain: DVKVTQSSRYLVKRTGEKVFLECVQDMDHENMFWYRQDPGLGLRLIYFSYDVKMKEKGDIPEGYSVSREKKERFSLILESASTNQTSMYLCASSLAGVGTGELFFGEGSRLTVL.

The rearrangement links TRBV19 to TRBJ2-7; D is uncertain. The CDR3 has 12 residues. Looked up from germline, CDR1 is LNHDA and CDR2 is SQIVND (reference sequence). Trimming stripped 7 bases from V and 4 bases from J, with 11 bases between. The CDR3 DNA sequence: TGTGCCAGTAAAGGTGGCGAATACGAGCAGTACTTC. Its protein product is CASKGGEYEQYF.

This chain links TRBV19 with TRBJ1-1; D is ambiguous. This CDR3 is 12 amino acids long. Per the germline V gene, CDR1 is LNHDA and CDR2 is SQIVND (reference sequence). V dropped 5 bases and J dropped 2 bases, with 6 bases sitting between them. CDR3 amino acids: CASSLLNTEAFF. The CDR3 coding sequence is TGTGCCAGTAGTCTGCTAAACACTGAAGCTTTCTTT. Complete variable domain (other parts from reference TRBV19 and TRBJ1-1): DGGITQSPKYLFRKEGQNVTLSCEQNLNHDAMYWYRQDPGQGLRLIYYSQIVNDFQKGDIAEGYSVSREKKESFPLTVTSAQKNPTAFYLCASSLLNTEAFFGQGTRLTVV.

The chain combines TRBV10-3 with TRBJ2-7, with 8 bases fitting TRBD2. Trimming removed 0 bases from V and 2 bases from J; junction bases left unmatched: 0. This CDR3 spans 14 amino acids. CDR1 and CDR2 from the germline V gene are ENHRY and SYGVKD. CDR3 nucleotides: TGTGCCATCAGTGAGTCGGGACTAGCCTACGAGCAGTACTTC. This sequence encodes CAISESGLAYEQYF.

Concerning this clone: This sample includes further DNA sequences coding for the same CDR3. V usage is TRBV2 and J usage is TRBJ2-3, with 11 positions matching TRBD2. This CDR3 region has 15 residues. V lost 3 bases and J lost 5; bases outside the gene matches: 4. Germline-derived CDR1 and CDR2 are SNHLY and FYNNEI. The DNA for the CDR3 is TGTGCCAGCAGTGAGGGTCTAGCGGGAGGAGATACGCAGTATTTT. It encodes CASSEGLAGGDTQYF. Full variable domain (outside the CDR3, taken from reference TRBV2 and TRBJ2-3): EPEVTQTPSHQVTQMGQEVILRCVPISNHLYFYWYRQILGQKVEFLVSFYNNEISEKSEIFDDQFSVERPDGSNFTLKIRSTKLEDSAMYFCASSEGLAGGDTQYFGPGTRLTVL.

The J gene is TRBJ2-7, the V gene TRBV28; D may be TRBD2 (7 bases). Germline V CDR1 and CDR2: MDHEN, SYDVKM. The CDR3 spans 16 residues. Trimming took 2 bases from V and 2 from J, leaving 16 bases between them. The CDR3 coding sequence is TGTGCCAGCAGTTTAGGGGCGGGGGCGTGGGCCTACGAGCAGTACTTC. Translating it yields CASSLGAGAWAYEQYF.

This clone was counted a single time. V and J are TRBV19 and TRBJ1-2; D is uncertain. Trimming removed 3 bases from V and 2 bases from J, with 13 bases in between. Germline V gene lookup returns CDR1 LNHDA and CDR2 SQIVND (reference sequence). The CDR3 is 15 amino acids. The CDR3 DNA reads TGTGCCAGTAGTATGGACGGAGCGGGGAACTATGGCTACACCTTC. It yields the protein CASSMDGAGNYGYTF.